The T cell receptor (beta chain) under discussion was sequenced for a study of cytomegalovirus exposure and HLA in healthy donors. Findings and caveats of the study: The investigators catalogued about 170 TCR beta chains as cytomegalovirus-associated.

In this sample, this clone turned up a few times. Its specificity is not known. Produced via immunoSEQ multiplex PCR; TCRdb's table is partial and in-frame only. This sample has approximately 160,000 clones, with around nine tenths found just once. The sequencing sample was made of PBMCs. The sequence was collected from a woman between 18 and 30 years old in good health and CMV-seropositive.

In nucleotides, the CDR3 is TGTGCCAGCACGGCGGGATACTACGAGCAGTACTTC. It is translated as CASTAGYYEQYF. The rearrangement uses TRBV2 and TRBJ2-7; TRBD2 is a possible D gene (6 bases). Germline CDR1 is SNHLY and CDR2 is FYNNEI. CDR3 size: 12 residues. Trimming cost V 7 bases and J 3 bases, with 10 bases left between them.